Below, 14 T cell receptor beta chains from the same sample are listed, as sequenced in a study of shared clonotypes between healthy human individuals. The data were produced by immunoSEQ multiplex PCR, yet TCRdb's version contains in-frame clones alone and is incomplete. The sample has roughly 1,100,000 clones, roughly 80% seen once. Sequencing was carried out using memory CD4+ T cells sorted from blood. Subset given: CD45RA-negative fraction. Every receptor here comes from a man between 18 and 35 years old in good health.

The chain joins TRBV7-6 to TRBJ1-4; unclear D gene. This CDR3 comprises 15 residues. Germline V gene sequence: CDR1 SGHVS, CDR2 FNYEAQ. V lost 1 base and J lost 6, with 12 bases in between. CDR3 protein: CASSLGLGLDEKLFF. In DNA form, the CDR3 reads TGTGCCAGCAGCTTAGGTCTCGGCCTAGATGAAAAACTGTTTTTT.

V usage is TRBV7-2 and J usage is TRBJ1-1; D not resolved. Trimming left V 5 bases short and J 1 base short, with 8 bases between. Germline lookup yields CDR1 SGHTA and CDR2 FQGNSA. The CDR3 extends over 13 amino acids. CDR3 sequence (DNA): TGTGCCAGCAGCCCCAAGTGGAACACTGAAGCTTTCTTT. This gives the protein CASSPKWNTEAFF.

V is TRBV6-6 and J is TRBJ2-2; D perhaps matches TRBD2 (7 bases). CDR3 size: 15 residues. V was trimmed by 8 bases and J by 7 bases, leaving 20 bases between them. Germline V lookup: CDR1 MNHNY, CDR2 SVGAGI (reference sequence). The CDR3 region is CASSGGTGRSGELFF. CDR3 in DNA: TGTGCCAGCTCGGGGGGAACAGGGAGAAGCGGGGAGCTGTTTTTT.

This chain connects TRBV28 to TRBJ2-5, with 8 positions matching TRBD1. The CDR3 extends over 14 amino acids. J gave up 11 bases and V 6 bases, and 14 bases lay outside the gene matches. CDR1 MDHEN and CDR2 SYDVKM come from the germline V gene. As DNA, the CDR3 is TGTGCCAGCAGCCCTCCAGACAGGGGTCGGGAGCAGTACTTC. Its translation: CASSPPDRGREQYF.

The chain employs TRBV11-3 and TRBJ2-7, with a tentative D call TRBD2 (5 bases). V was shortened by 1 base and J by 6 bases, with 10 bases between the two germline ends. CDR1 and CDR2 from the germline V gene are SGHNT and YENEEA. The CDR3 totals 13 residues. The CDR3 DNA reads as TGTGCCAGCAGCTTAGCGGGAAAAAGCGAGCAGTACTTC. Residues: CASSLAGKSEQYF.

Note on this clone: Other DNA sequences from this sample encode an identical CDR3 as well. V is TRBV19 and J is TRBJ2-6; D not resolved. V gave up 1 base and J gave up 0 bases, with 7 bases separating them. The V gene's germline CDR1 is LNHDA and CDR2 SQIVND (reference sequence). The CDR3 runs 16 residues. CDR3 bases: TGTGCCAGTAGTATAGGGGGTGACTCTGGGGCCAACGTCCTGACTTTC. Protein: CASSIGGDSGANVLTF.

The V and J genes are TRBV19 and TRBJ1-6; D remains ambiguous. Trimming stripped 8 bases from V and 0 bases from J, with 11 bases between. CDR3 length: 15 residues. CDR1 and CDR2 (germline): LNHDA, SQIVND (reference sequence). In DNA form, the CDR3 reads TGTGCCAGTGGGCAGGCAAGCTCCTATAATTCACCCCTCCACTTT. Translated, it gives CASGQASSYNSPLHF. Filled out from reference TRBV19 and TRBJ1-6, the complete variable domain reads DGGITQSPKYLFRKEGQNVTLSCEQNLNHDAMYWYRQDPGQGLRLIYYSQIVNDFQKGDIAEGYSVSREKKESFPLTVTSAQKNPTAFYLCASGQASSYNSPLHFGNGTRLTVT.

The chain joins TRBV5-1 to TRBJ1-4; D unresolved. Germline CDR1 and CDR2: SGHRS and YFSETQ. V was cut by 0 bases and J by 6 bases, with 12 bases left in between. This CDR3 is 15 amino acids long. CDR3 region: CASSLEGQIYEKLFF. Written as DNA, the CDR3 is TGCGCCAGCAGCTTGGAGGGTCAGATTTATGAAAAACTGTTTTTT.

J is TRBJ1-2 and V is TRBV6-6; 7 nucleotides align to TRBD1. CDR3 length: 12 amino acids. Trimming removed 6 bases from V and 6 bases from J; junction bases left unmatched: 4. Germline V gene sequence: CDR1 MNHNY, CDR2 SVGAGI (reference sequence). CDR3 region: CASREGANGYTF. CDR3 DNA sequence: TGTGCCAGCAGGGAGGGGGCGAATGGCTACACCTTC.

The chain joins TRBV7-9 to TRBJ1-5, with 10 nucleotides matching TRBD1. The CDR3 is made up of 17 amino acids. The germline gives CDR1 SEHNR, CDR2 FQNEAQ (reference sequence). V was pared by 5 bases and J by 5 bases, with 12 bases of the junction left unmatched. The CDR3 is CASSLGQGDFKHQPQHF. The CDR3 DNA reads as TGTGCCAGCAGCCTCGGACAGGGGGATTTTAAGCATCAGCCCCAGCATTTT.

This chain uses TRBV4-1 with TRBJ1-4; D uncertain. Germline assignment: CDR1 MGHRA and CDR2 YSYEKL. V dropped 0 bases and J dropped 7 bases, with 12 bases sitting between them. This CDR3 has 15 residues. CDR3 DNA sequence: TGCGCCAGCAGCCAAGAGAGGCCAGGAGGTGAAAAACTGTTTTTT. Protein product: CASSQERPGGEKLFF.

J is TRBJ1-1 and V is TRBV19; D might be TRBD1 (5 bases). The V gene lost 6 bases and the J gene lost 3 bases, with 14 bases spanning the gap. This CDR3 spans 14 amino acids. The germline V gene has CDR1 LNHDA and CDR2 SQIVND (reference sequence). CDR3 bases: TGTGCCAGTAGCCCGGGGTCAGGGTACACTGAAGCTTTCTTT. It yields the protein CASSPGSGYTEAFF.

CDR3 loop: CASSQRMTGTGELFF. CDR3 in DNA: TGTGCCAGCAGCCAGCGAATGACAGGCACCGGGGAGCTGTTTTTT. V is TRBV14 and J is TRBJ2-2; D is perhaps TRBD1 (6 bases). CDR1 SGHDN and CDR2 FVKESK come from the germline V gene. The CDR3 loop spans 15 amino acids. V was clipped by 3 bases and J by 4 bases, with 12 bases between them.

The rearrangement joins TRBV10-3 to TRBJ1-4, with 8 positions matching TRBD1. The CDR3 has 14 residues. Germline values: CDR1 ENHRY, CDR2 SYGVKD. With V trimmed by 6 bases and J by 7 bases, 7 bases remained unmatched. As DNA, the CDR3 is TGTGCCATCAGCCCAGGGGGCGTCGGTGAAAAACTGTTTTTT. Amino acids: CAISPGGVGEKLFF.